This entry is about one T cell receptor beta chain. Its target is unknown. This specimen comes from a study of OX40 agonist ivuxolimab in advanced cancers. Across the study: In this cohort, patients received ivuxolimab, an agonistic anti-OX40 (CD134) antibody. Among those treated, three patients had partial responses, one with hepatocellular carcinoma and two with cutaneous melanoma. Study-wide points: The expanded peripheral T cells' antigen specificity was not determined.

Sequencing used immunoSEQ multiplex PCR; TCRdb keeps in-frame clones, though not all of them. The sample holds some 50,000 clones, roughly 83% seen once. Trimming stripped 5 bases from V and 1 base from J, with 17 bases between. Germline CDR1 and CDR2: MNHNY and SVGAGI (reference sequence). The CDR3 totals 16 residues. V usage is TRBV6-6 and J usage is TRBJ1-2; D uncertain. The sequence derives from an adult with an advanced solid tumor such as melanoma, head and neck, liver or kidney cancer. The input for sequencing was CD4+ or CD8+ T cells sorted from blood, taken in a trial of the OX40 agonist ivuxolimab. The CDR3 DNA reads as TGTGCCAGCAGTAACTACTCCGGATTATTTAACTATGGCTACACCTTC. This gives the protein CASSNYSGLFNYGYTF.